This TCR beta chain emerged from a study of human T cells and chemical hapten exposure. In the study overall: Epicutaneous patch tests delivered 0.01% DPC to the upper back, with evaluation at 6 days.

V was shortened by 7 bases and J by 1 base, with 12 bases between the two germline ends. CDR1 SGDLS and CDR2 YYNGEE come from the germline V gene. The CDR3 is 14 amino acids. Via MiXCR, TCRdb re-called the RACE reads, giving one row per CDR3 protein. The sample includes 60,000 to 70,000 distinct CDR3 sequences, around 9.9% seen only once; the top ten take approximately 4.7%. Described time point: pre-sensitization, week 0. Treatment defined: therapeutic diphenylcyclopropenone sensitization with weekly scalp DPC. This clonotype was recorded at least ten times. The antigen remains unidentified. Broader study findings: Donors' alopecia may make their immune response differ from healthy people's.

The rearrangement joins TRBV9 to TRBJ2-1; D might be TRBD1 or TRBD2, each matching 5 bases. The receptor comes from a woman between 45 and 65 years old with alopecia areata. Some clones in this sample may be carry-over from other donors' samples. Here the sequenced sample was whole blood, taken in connection with sensitization to the hapten diphenylcyclopropenone (DPC). As DNA, the CDR3 is TGTGCCAGCGGCCGGGACGGTTCCTACAATGAGCAGTTCTTC. Its protein is CASGRDGSYNEQFF.